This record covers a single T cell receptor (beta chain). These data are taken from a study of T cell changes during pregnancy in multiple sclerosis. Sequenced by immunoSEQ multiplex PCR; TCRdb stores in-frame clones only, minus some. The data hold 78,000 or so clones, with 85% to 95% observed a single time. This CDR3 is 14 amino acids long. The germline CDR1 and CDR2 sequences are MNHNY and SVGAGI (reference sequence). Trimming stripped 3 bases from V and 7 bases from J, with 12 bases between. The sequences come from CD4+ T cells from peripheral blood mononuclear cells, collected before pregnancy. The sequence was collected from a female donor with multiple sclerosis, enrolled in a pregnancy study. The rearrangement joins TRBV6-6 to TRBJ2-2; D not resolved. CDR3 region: CASSYLDSFGELFF. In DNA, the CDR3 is TGTGCCAGCAGTTATCTCGACTCGTTCGGGGAGCTGTTTTTT.